The 22 T cell receptor beta chains in this list originate from one sample, sequenced in a study of blood T cell repertoires in COVID-19 (TCRdb year 2020). Libraries came from the immunoSEQ multiplex PCR assay. TCRdb's version of the immuneACCESS table is confined to in-frame rearrangements and falls short of the full clone set. An unresolved V gene accounts for under half of the shortfall where checked; the remainder is of unknown origin. The sample records under 100,000 clones, roughly 92% of which are singletons. The ten top clones hold 6.3% of the sample. Sequenced input: peripheral blood. The origin of the receptors is a woman between 55 and 75 years old with active COVID-19.

The chain links TRBV10-2 to TRBJ2-3; TRBD1 matches at 9 bases. Germline V lookup: CDR1 WSHSY, CDR2 SAAADI. J lost 4 bases, V lost 4 bases, and 6 bases had no gene match. CDR3 size: 15 residues. The CDR3 nucleotides are TGCGCCAGCAGTGCCTTGGGGGACAGGGCAGATACGCAGTATTTT. This gives the protein CASSALGDRADTQYF.

The chain employs TRBV7-9 and TRBJ1-1; D ambiguous. This CDR3 is built from 13 residues. V lost 2 bases and J lost 3, with 7 bases in between. Germline V lookup: CDR1 SEHNR, CDR2 FQNEAQ (reference sequence). The CDR3 spells CASSLLVDTEAFF. CDR3 DNA sequence: TGTGCCAGCAGCTTACTAGTGGACACTGAAGCTTTCTTT.

This clone has a single count. The chain recombines TRBV6-2 or TRBV6-3 with TRBJ1-5; 7 nucleotides match TRBD1. V lost 2 bases, J lost 4 bases, and 8 bases stayed unmatched. The CDR3 spans 16 residues. Germline V CDR1 and CDR2: MNHEY, SVGEGT. The CDR3 bases are TGTGCCAGCAGTTACGGTCAGGGGGTCAGAAATCAGCCCCAGCATTTT. Translated, it gives CASSYGQGVRNQPQHF.

V usage is TRBV6-5 and J usage is TRBJ2-5; a weak D match, TRBD1 (5 bases). The CDR3 contains 12 residues. Per germline, CDR1 MNHEY and CDR2 SVGAGI. V was pared by 4 bases and J by 4 bases, with 7 bases between. The CDR3 protein is CASSSGRETQYF. Written as DNA, the CDR3 is TGTGCCAGCAGTTCAGGGCGAGAGACCCAGTACTTC.

V usage is TRBV5-1 and J usage is TRBJ2-1, with TRBD1 identical over 8 bases. Trimming took 3 bases from V and 0 from J; bases not matched to a gene: 5. Germline V gene data show CDR1 as SGHRS and CDR2 as YFSETQ. The CDR3 spans 16 residues. CDR3 amino acids: CASSSDRALSYNEQFF. The CDR3 DNA is TGCGCCAGCAGCTCGGACAGGGCCCTCTCCTACAATGAGCAGTTCTTC.

The V and J genes are TRBV9 and TRBJ2-7; 11 positions agree with TRBD1. The germline V gene encodes CDR1 SGDLS and CDR2 YYNGEE. The CDR3 covers 15 residues. With V trimmed by 4 bases and J by 3 bases, 6 bases remained unmatched. The CDR3 here is CASSLGQGVSYEQYF. The CDR3 DNA sequence: TGTGCCAGCAGCCTGGGACAGGGGGTGAGCTACGAGCAGTACTTC.

This chain joins TRBV9 and TRBJ2-3, with TRBD2 matching over 7 bases. V shed 0 bases and J 2 bases; nucleotides not matched to a gene: 18. Germline CDR1 is SGDLS and CDR2 is YYNGEE. The CDR3 runs 20 residues. The CDR3, as DNA: TGTGCCAGCAGCGTAGAAGGCCTAGCGGAAGGCTTTTCTTACACAGATACGCAGTATTTT. Translation: CASSVEGLAEGFSYTDTQYF.

The J gene is TRBJ1-6, the V gene TRBV28; the D gene is possibly TRBD1 (5 bases). The V gene's germline CDR1 is MDHEN and CDR2 SYDVKM. CDR3 size: 16 residues. The V and J ends lost 6 bases and 0 bases respectively, with 12 bases between them. The CDR3 nucleotides read TGTGCCAGCAGCCCCGGCGGACACTCCTATAATTCACCCCTCCACTTT. Residues: CASSPGGHSYNSPLHF.

This chain joins TRBV11-3 and TRBJ2-5; TRBD1 is a possible D gene (6 bases). CDR1 is SGHNT, CDR2 YENEEA, per germline. CDR3 length: 14 residues. V lost 4 bases and J lost 1, with 10 bases in between. CDR3 protein: CASSSLDSQETQYF. CDR3 nucleotide sequence: TGTGCCAGCAGCTCCCTGGACAGCCAAGAGACCCAGTACTTC. The full variable domain, its missing parts supplied by reference TRBV11-3 and TRBJ2-5, is EAGVVQSPRYKIIEKKQPVAFWCNPISGHNTLYWYLQNLGQGPELLIRYENEEAVDDSQLPKDRFSAERLKGVDSTLKIQPAELGDSAVYLCASSSLDSQETQYFGPGTRLLVL.

The CDR3 sequence: CASSLRRGYEQFF. The DNA for the CDR3 is TGTGCCAGCAGCTTACGTAGGGGTTATGAGCAGTTCTTC. The V and J genes are TRBV7-8 and TRBJ2-1, with D perhaps matching TRBD1 (5 bases). The germline CDR1 and CDR2 sequences are SGHVS and FQNEAQ. This CDR3 contains 13 residues. Trimming cost V 2 bases and J 8 bases, with 10 bases left between them. The full variable domain, in which reference TRBV7-8 and TRBJ2-1 provide the parts outside the CDR3, is GAGVSQSPRYKVAKRGQDVALRCDPISGHVSLFWYQQALGQGPEFLTYFQNEAQLDKSGLPSDRFFAERPEGSVSTLKIQRTQQEDSAVYLCASSLRRGYEQFFGPGTRLTVL.

V usage is TRBV2 and J usage is TRBJ2-5, with 12 bases identical to TRBD2. The germline gives CDR1 SNHLY, CDR2 FYNNEI. The CDR3 has 15 residues. V lost 7 bases to trimming and J lost 5 bases; unmatched junction nucleotides: 8. The CDR3 here is CASNSLAGGRETQYF. CDR3 DNA: TGTGCCAGCAATAGTCTAGCGGGGGGGCGTGAGACCCAGTACTTC.

The CDR3 sequence is CASSQEGAGPGETQYF. CDR3 nucleotides: TGTGCCAGCAGCCAAGAAGGCGCAGGGCCGGGAGAGACCCAGTACTTC. The chain employs TRBV3-1 (or the pseudogene TRBV3-2) and TRBJ2-5; D might be TRBD1 (5 bases). CDR3 length equals 16 residues. The germline V and J ends were trimmed by 0 bases and 4 bases, with 15 bases remaining between them. CDR1 and CDR2 (germline): LGHDT, YNNKEL (reference sequence).

The chain combines TRBV19 with TRBJ1-1; D is uncertain. Deletions cut 0 bases from V and 1 base from J, with 9 bases between. CDR1 is LNHDA, CDR2 SQIVND, per germline (reference sequence). This CDR3 is built from 15 residues. The CDR3 DNA sequence: TGTGCCAGTAGTATAGATCATGGGCAGAACACTGAAGCTTTCTTT. It yields the protein CASSIDHGQNTEAFF.

This clone was seen just once. The rearrangement joins TRBV5-4 to TRBJ2-5; TRBD2 agrees at 7 bases. Germline V CDR1 and CDR2: SGHNT, YYREEE (reference sequence). The V segment lost 4 bases and the J segment 7 bases; nucleotides outside the gene matches: 16. The CDR3 spans 16 residues. The CDR3 region has the DNA TGTGCCAGCAGCGGGGGGGTCCCCCTCGCAGCGGGGACCCAGTACTTC. It yields the protein CASSGGVPLAAGTQYF.

The V gene is TRBV6-2 or TRBV6-3, the J gene TRBJ1-5; D is unclear. Looked up from germline, CDR1 is MNHEY and CDR2 is SVGEGT. V was cut by 0 bases and J by 0 bases, with 9 bases left in between. This CDR3 comprises 16 residues. CDR3 loop: CASSYSMADSNQPQHF. The CDR3 DNA reads TGTGCCAGCAGTTACTCGATGGCAGATAGCAATCAGCCCCAGCATTTT.

V and J are TRBV11-3 and TRBJ2-4; TRBD2 aligns across 12 bases. The CDR3 runs 16 residues. The germline gives CDR1 SGHNT, CDR2 YENEEA. The ends lost 3 bases at V and 6 bases at J; junction bases unmatched: 6. The CDR3 spells CASSFGLAGWGNIQYF. Here the CDR3 DNA reads TGTGCCAGCAGCTTTGGACTAGCGGGATGGGGAAACATTCAGTACTTC.

The rearrangement uses TRBV19 and TRBJ2-2, with 9 bases fitting TRBD1. CDR1 is LNHDA and CDR2 is SQIVND in the germline V gene (reference sequence). Trimming at V came to 6 bases and at J to 5 bases, leaving 7 bases not matched to a gene. This CDR3 comprises 15 residues. Here the CDR3 reads CASSFDRGGTGELFF. The CDR3 DNA sequence: TGTGCCAGTAGCTTCGACAGGGGGGGAACCGGGGAGCTGTTTTTT.

The V gene is TRBV19, the J gene TRBJ1-5; D is uncertain. The V end lost 7 bases, the J end lost 0 bases, and 16 bases lay between the germline ends. The CDR3 has 16 residues. Per the germline V gene, CDR1 is LNHDA and CDR2 is SQIVND (reference sequence). CDR3 protein: CASTPTKITSNQPQHF. The CDR3 bases are TGTGCCAGTACCCCCACAAAGATTACTAGCAATCAGCCCCAGCATTTT.

The chain joins TRBV6-1 to TRBJ2-2, with D possibly being TRBD1 (5 bases). With 4 bases removed from V and 1 base from J, the gap between germline ends came to 13 bases. Germline V gene sequence: CDR1 MNHNS, CDR2 SASEGT. The CDR3 contains 16 residues. The CDR3 loop is CASSAPSGLNTGELFF. The CDR3 coding sequence is TGTGCCAGCAGTGCACCCTCAGGGTTGAACACCGGGGAGCTGTTTTTT.

The chain uses TRBV13 and TRBJ1-1; no firm D call. V gave up 5 bases and J gave up 1 base, with 5 bases separating them. CDR1 is PRHDT, CDR2 FYEKMQ, per germline (reference sequence). This CDR3 has 12 residues. The CDR3 sequence: CASSRQNTEAFF. The CDR3 region has the DNA TGTGCCAGCAGCAGACAGAACACTGAAGCTTTCTTT.

The chain links TRBV20-1 to TRBJ2-3; D unclear. Germline loops: CDR1 DFQATT, CDR2 SNEGSKA (reference sequence). The CDR3 loop spans 11 amino acids. V was pared by 3 bases and J by 5 bases, with 6 bases between. The CDR3 bases are TGCAGTGCTAGTCCCGGAGATACGCAGTATTTT. This encodes CSASPGDTQYF.

J is TRBJ2-7 and V is TRBV29-1, with 10 bases identical to TRBD1. J was trimmed by 0 bases and V by 6 bases; bases with no gene match: 8. Per germline, CDR1 SQVTM and CDR2 ANQGSEA. This CDR3 contains 15 residues. CDR3 residues: CSVVPGTGVSYEQYF. The CDR3 DNA sequence: TGCAGCGTCGTTCCCGGGACAGGGGTCTCCTACGAGCAGTACTTC.